A selection of T cell receptor beta chains follows, all from one sample in a study of T cells in Graves' hyperthyroidism and ophthalmopathy. TCRdb reprocessed the multiplex PCR reads via MiXCR and lists one record per CDR3 protein. The data hold more than 350,000 distinct CDR3 sequences, with about 18% observed a single time. Sequencing input: blood. The receptors originated from a woman aged 25-40 years with Graves' hyperthyroidism that later progressed to Graves' ophthalmopathy. Each CDR3 is given without its conserved first and last residue.

length	V	CDR3
12	TRBV11-2	ASSLEDGTDTQY
13	TRBV5-1	ASSGRGGSPDTQY
16	TRBV11-1	ASSFPSGGAGSYNEQF
14	TRBV28	ASSTGLALQNTEQF
14	TRBV27	ASSLVGDPPYNEQF
14	TRBV5-1	ASSLGTSSIDSEQF
12	TRBV20-1	SAESKLDSYEQY
11	TRBV2	ASSGLQDNEQF
13	TRBV6-1	ASSGTVSSYNEQF
14	TRBV4-1	ASRPGLLADTDTQY
13	TRBV11-2	ASTLGEGRFTEAF
13	TRBV10-1	ASSEGQAASYEQY
10	TRBV5-1	ASSRTGDEQY
14	TRBV7-8	ASSSATGHSNQPQH
14	TRBV5-1	ASSTAAGQDSYEQY
12	TRBV20-1	SARGTSSADTQY
12	TRBV5-1	ASSLRQPQETQY
10	TRBV14	ASSQDFYEQY
11	TRBV4-1	ASSQVTNTEAF
13	TRBV14	ASSQVPSGRDEQF
11	TRBV27	ASSFQGNPPQH
14	TRBV2	ASSPEGTGGNYGYT
13	TRBV28	ASTISRAGSYEQY
16	TRBV7-2	ASSPHHSQGGYSYGYT
14	TRBV11-2	ASSPLAGLARDEQF
12	TRBV27	ASRVGGGNQPQH
13	TRBV12-3/TRBV12-4	ASSLSLGSGGIQY
14	TRBV2	AISSDRPMGYNEQF
12	TRBV28	ASFQGASKTKAF
13	TRBV27	ASNQMGTGQETQY
12	TRBV2	ASSADINTDTQY
11	TRBV27	ASSSFVGYEQY
13	TRBV13	ASSSGQGYTHTQY
14	TRBV28	ASSLWSQGPNQPQH
12	TRBV28	ASSFFAGIGGYT
11	TRBV2	ASSWDLTYEQY
12	TRBV19	ASSSGRYPDTQY